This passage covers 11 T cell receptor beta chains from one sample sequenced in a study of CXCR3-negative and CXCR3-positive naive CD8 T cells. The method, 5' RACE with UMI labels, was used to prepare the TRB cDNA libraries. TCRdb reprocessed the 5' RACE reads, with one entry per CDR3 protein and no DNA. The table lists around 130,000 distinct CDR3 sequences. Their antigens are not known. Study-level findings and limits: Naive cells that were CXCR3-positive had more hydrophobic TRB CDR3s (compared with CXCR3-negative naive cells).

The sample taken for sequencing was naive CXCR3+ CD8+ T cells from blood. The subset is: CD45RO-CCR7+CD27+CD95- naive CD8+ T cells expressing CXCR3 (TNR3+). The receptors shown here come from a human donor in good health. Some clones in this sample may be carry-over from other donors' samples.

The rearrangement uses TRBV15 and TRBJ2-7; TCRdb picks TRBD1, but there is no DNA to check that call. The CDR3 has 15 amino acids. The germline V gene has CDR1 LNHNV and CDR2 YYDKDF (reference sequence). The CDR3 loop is CATSKNPRVWDEQYF.

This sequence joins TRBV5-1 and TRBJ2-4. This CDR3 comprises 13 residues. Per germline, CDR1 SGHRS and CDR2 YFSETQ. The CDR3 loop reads CASSFQSGNIQYF.

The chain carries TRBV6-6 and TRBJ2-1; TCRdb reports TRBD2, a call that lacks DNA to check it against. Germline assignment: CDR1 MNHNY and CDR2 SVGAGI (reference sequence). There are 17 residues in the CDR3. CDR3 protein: CASSHFGTSGGANEQFF.

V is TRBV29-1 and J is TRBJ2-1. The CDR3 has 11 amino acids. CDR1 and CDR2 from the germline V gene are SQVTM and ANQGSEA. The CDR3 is CSAVEDNEQFF.

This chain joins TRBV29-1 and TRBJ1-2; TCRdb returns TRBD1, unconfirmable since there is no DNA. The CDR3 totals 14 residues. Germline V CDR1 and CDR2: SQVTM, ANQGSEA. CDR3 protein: CSVEMGGINYGYTF. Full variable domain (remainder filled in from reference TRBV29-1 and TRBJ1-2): SAVISQKPSRDICQRGTSLTIQCQVDSQVTMMFWYRQQPGQSLTLIATANQGSEATYESGFVIDKFPISRPNLTFSTLTVSNMSPEDSSIYLCSVEMGGINYGYTFGSGTRLTVV.

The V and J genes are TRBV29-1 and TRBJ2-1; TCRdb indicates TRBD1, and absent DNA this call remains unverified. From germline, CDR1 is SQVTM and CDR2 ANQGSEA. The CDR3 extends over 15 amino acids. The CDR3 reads CSVPNRESSYNEQFF.

The CDR3: CASSPGGANEQFF. The chain is built from TRBV6-4 and TRBJ2-1; TCRdb's D call of TRBD2 is untestable without DNA. Germline CDR1 is MRHNA and CDR2 is SNTAGT. The CDR3 contains 13 residues.

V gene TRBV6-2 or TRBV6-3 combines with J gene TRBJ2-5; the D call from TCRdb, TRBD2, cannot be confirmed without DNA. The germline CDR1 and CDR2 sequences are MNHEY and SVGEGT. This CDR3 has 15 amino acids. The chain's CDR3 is CASSLGPPVKETQYF.

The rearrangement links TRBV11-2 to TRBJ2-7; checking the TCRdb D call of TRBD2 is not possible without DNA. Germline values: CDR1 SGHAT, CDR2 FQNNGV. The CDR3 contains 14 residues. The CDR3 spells CASSLVGLAYEQYF.

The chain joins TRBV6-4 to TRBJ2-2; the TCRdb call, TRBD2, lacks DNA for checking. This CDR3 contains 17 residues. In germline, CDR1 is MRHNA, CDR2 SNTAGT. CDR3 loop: CASSERPPGLNTGEPFF.

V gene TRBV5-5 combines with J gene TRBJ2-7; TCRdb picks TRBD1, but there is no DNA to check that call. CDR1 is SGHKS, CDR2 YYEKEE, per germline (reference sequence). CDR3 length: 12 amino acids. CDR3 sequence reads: CASSLSGHEQYF.